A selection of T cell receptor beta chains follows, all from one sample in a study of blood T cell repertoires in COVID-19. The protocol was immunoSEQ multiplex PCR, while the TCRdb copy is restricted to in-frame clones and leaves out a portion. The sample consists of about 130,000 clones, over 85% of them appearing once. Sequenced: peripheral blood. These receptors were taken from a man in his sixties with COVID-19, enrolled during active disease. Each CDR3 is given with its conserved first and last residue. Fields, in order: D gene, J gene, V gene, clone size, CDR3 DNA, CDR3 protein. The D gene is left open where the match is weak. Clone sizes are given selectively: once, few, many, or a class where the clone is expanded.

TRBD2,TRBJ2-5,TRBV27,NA,TGTGCCAGCAGTCCCGCCGTGCGAGCGGGAGGGTTTGTAGAGACCCAGTACTTC,CASSPAVRAGGFVETQYF
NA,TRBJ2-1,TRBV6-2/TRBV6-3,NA,TGTGCCAGCAGCCCTTCCAGAAACTCCTACAATGAGCAGTTCTTC,CASSPSRNSYNEQFF
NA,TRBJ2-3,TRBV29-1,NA,TGCAGCGTTGTTTTACAGGGAGGGGATACGCAGTATTTT,CSVVLQGGDTQYF
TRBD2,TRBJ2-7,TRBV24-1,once,TGTGCCACCAGTGACCCACCGGGCGGGAGGGACGGCGAGCAGTACTTC,CATSDPPGGRDGEQYF
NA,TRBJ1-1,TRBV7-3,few,TGTGCCAGCAGCCCGTGGACACCCCGAACACTGAAGCCCCCAACCCCGAACACTGAAGCTTTCTTT,CASSPWTPRTLKPPTPNTEAFF
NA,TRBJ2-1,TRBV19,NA,TGTGCCAGTAGTACCTTAGCGGAGAGCTCCTACAATGAGCAGTTCTTC,CASSTLAESSYNEQFF
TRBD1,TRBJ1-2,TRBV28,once,TGTGCCAGCCGAACGACAGGGGTCGGCTACACCTTC,CASRTTGVGYTF
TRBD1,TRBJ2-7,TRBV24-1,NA,TGTGCCACCAGTGATGGACAGGGAAAGACCTACGAGCAGTACTTC,CATSDGQGKTYEQYF
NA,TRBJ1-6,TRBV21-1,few,TGTGCCAGCAGTCTCATAGAGACAGGCCCTAAGTCACCCCTCCACTTT,CASSLIETGPKSPLHF
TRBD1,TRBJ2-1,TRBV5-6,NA,TGTGCCAGCAGCCCCGGGACAGGGGTACCCTACAATGAGCAGTTCTTC,CASSPGTGVPYNEQFF
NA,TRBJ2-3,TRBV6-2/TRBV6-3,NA,TGTGCCAGCAGTTATCAGTTAGGCGGAGGTGGCACAGATACGCAGTATTTT,CASSYQLGGGGTDTQYF
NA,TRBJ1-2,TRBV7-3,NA,TGTGCCAGCAGCTCCGGACAGAACTATGGCTACACCTTC,CASSSGQNYGYTF
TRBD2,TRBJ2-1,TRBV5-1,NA,TGCGCCAGCAGCCTGGGACTAGGCGCATACAATGAGCAGTTCTTC,CASSLGLGAYNEQFF
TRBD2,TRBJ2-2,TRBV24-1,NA,TGTGCCACCAGTGAAACGGGGGGCACCGGGGAGCTGTTTTTT,CATSETGGTGELFF
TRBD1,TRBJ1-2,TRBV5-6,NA,TGTGCCAGCAGCTTGTTACGGACAGGGGTCGTCTATGGCTACACCTTC,CASSLLRTGVVYGYTF
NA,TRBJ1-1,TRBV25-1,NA,TGTGCCAGCAGTGAAGCAGGGTTGGCTGAAGCTTTCTTT,CASSEAGLAEAFF
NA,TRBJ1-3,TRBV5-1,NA,TGCGCCAGCAGCTCCAATTTTCAGAACTCTGGAAACACCATATATTTT,CASSSNFQNSGNTIYF
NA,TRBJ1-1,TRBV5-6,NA,TGTGCCAGCAGCTTGCCTCTGATGCGTGAAGCTTTCTTT,CASSLPLMREAFF
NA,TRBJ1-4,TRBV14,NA,TGTGCCAGCAGCCTAACAGCGGCAACTAATGAAAAACTGTTTTTT,CASSLTAATNEKLFF
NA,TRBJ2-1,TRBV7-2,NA,TGTGCCAGCAGCTTAGCCGGCTCCTACAATGAGCAGTTCTTC,CASSLAGSYNEQFF
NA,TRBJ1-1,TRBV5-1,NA,TGCGCCAGCAGCCCCCGGGACAATGAATACACTGAAGCTTTCTTT,CASSPRDNEYTEAFF
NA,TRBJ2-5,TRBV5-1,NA,TGCGCCAGCAGCTTGGAGCACTCTCAAGAGACCCAGTACTTC,CASSLEHSQETQYF
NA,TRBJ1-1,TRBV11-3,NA,TGTGCCAGCAGCTCGGACAGGAACACTGAAGCTTTCTTT,CASSSDRNTEAFF
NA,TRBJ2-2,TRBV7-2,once,TGTGCCAGCAGCTTAGGGCTAGTCAACACCGGGGAGCTGTTTTTT,CASSLGLVNTGELFF
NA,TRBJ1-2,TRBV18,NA,TGTGCCAGCTCACCATCTCAGGGCTATGGCTACACCTTC,CASSPSQGYGYTF
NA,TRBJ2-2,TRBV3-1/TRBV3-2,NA,TGTGCCAGCAGCCAAGACAGTATCACCGGGGAGCTGTTTTTT,CASSQDSITGELFF
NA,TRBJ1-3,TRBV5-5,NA,TGTGCCAGCAGCTTGAGGAGCGTCGCCTCTGGAAACACCATATATTTT,CASSLRSVASGNTIYF
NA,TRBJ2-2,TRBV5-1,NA,TGCGCCAGCAGCTTGGCCCCGAGCGGCACCGGGGAGCTGTTTTTT,CASSLAPSGTGELFF
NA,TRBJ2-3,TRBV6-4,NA,TGTGCCAGCAGTGATCAACCCAGGGGCACAGATACGCAGTATTTT,CASSDQPRGTDTQYF
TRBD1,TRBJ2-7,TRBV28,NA,TGTGCCAGCAGTCCCCTCCGACAGGGCCCGTACTTC,CASSPLRQGPYF
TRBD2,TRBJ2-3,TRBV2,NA,TGTGCCAGCAGTGTTCTAGCGGGTGGCACAGATACGCAGTATTTT,CASSVLAGGTDTQYF
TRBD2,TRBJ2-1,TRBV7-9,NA,TGTGCCAGCAGCCCAAGCGGGAGGGGATCCTACAATGAGCAGTTCTTC,CASSPSGRGSYNEQFF
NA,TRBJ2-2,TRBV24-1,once,TGTGCCCCCGGGGGTCCCCGTAATGGCCGGGAGCTGTTTTTT,CAPGGPRNGRELFF
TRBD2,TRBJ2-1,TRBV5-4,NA,TGTGCCAGCAGCTCCGGTGGGAGGGAGATGGCTGGCAATGAGCAGTTCTTC,CASSSGGREMAGNEQFF
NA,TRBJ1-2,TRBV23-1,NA,TGCGCCAGCAGTCAAGGCCTAACCACTACATGGTCTGGCTACACCTTC,CASSQGLTTTWSGYTF
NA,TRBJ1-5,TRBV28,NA,TGTGCCAGCAGATCACAGGTTCTGGTCGGTCAGCCCCAGCATTTT,CASRSQVLVGQPQHF
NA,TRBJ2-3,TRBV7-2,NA,TGTGCCAGCAGCTTAAATCTGAGAACAGATACGCAGTATTTT,CASSLNLRTDTQYF
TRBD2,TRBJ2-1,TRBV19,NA,TGTGCCAGTAGTGGGACTAGCGGGAGGGGGAACAATGAGCAGTTCTTC,CASSGTSGRGNNEQFF
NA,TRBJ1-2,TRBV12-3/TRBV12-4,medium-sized,TGTGCCAGCAGTTTATCCCTACAGGGCTACACCTTC,CASSLSLQGYTF